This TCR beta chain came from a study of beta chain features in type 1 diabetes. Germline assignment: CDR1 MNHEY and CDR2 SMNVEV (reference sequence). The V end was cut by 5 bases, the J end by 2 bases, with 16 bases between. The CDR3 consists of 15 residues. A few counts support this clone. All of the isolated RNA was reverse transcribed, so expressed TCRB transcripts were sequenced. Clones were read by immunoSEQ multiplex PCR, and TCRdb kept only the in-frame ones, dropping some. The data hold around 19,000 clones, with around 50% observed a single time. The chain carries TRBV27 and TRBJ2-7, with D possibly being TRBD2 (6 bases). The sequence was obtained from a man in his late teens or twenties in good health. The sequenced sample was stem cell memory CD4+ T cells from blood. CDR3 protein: CASSRGLTVTYEQYF. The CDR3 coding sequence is TGTGCCAGCAGTCGGGGGTTAACAGTGACCTACGAGCAGTACTTC.